The T cell receptor beta chain described here comes from a study of cytomegalovirus exposure and HLA in healthy donors. Germline loops: CDR1 MGHRA, CDR2 YSYEKL. This CDR3 contains 12 residues. Between the trimmed V and J ends, which lost 0 bases and 8 bases, there was a span of 8 bases. Donors were drawn from the approximately 120-subject validation cohort, separate from the approximately 700-subject first cohort. Produced via immunoSEQ multiplex PCR; TCRdb's table is partial and in-frame only. Here the sample spans about 280,000 clones, roughly 85% being singletons. About this clone itself: Antigen unknown.

Regarding the study as a whole: Subsequent analysis revealed that first-cohort TCR clusters tended to co-occur in the approximately 120 validation repertoires. There were some public TCRs occurring in many donors, but most TCR sequences were rare. The study flagged 150 to 200 TCR beta chains as cytomegalovirus-associated.

The clonotype comes from a woman under 30 in good health and CMV-seronegative. The V call is TRBV4-1, the J call TRBJ2-7, with no clear D. Sequenced material: PBMCs. CDR3 nucleotide sequence: TGCGCCAGCAGCCAAGATACAGAGAAGCAGTACTTC. Translation: CASSQDTEKQYF.